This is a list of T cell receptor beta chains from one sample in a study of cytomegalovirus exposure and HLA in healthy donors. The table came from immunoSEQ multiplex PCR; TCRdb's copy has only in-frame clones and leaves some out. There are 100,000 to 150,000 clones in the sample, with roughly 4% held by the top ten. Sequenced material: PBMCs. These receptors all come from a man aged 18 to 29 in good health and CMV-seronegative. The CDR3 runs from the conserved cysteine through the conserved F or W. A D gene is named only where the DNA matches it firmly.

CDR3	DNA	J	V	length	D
CASTPYGSISYEQYF	TGTGCCAGCACCCCCTACGGGAGCATCTCCTACGAGCAGTACTTC	TRBJ2-7	TRBV28	15	.
CASYDRAEGYTF	TGTGCCAGCTACGACAGGGCGGAAGGCTACACCTTC	TRBJ1-2	TRBV9	12	TRBD1
CASSTLTGQGPVEQYF	TGTGCCAGCAGTACTCTTACGGGACAGGGGCCCGTCGAGCAGTACTTC	TRBJ2-7	TRBV27	16	TRBD1
CASRGRQGNQPQHF	TGTGCCAGCAGGGGCCGACAGGGCAATCAGCCCCAGCATTTT	TRBJ1-5	TRBV5-5	14	.
CASSLAAGGGEQYF	TGCGCCAGCAGCTTGGCTGCAGGGGGTGGCGAGCAGTACTTC	TRBJ2-7	TRBV5-1	14	TRBD1
CAWDRGRVNTF	TGTGCCTGGGACAGGGGGAGAGTCAACACCTTC	TRBJ1-2	TRBV30	11	TRBD1
CASSTGGGLLQPQHF	TGTGCCAGCAGTACCGGGGGGGGCTTGTTGCAGCCCCAGCATTTT	TRBJ1-5	TRBV9	15	.
CASSADGTGGFNEQFF	TGTGCCAGCAGCGCAGACGGGACAGGGGGATTCAATGAGCAGTTCTTC	TRBJ2-1	TRBV13	16	TRBD1
CASSPRGHEQYF	TGTGCCAGCAGCCCAAGGGGTCACGAGCAGTACTTC	TRBJ2-7	TRBV7-2	12	.
CASSLDRGSQPQHF	TGTGCCAGCAGTTTGGACAGGGGAAGCCAGCCCCAGCATTTT	TRBJ1-5	TRBV28	14	TRBD1
CASSVPGNTDTQYF	TGCGCCAGCAGCGTACCGGGAAACACAGATACGCAGTATTTT	TRBJ2-3	TRBV10-2	14	.
CASSTGQGATGTEAFF	TGTGCCAGCAGCACCGGACAGGGGGCGACAGGGACTGAAGCTTTCTTT	TRBJ1-1	TRBV7-9	16	TRBD1
CARSRPEGRTEAFF	TGTGCCAGAAGCCGCCCGGAGGGGAGGACTGAAGCTTTCTTT	TRBJ1-1	TRBV5-3	14	.
CASSRDRNTGELFF	TGTGCCAGCAGCCGGGACAGGAACACCGGGGAGCTGTTTTTT	TRBJ2-2	TRBV14	14	TRBD1
CASSIDQETVGYGYTF	TGTGCCAGTAGCATAGATCAGGAGACAGTCGGATATGGCTACACCTTC	TRBJ1-2	TRBV19	16	.
CASRPWGANTGELFF	TGTGCCAGTAGGCCTTGGGGAGCAAACACCGGGGAGCTGTTTTTT	TRBJ2-2	TRBV19	15	.
CSVEVEFELFF	TGCAGCGTTGAAGTTGAGTTTGAACTGTTTTTT	TRBJ1-4	TRBV29-1	11	.
CATSYSGVHEQYF	TGTGCCACCAGCTACTCAGGGGTCCACGAGCAGTACTTC	TRBJ2-7	TRBV15	13	.
CASRRGSSGNQPQHF	TGTGCTAGTCGCCGCGGGTCCTCCGGCAATCAGCCCCAGCATTTT	TRBJ1-5	TRBV12-5	15	.
CASTPKKGVTGELFF	TGTGCCAGCACCCCTAAAAAGGGGGTCACCGGGGAGCTGTTTTTT	TRBJ2-2	TRBV2	15	.
CASSVPNRGGSGANVLTF	TGTGCCAGCAGCGTACCCAACAGGGGGGGGTCTGGGGCCAACGTCCTGACTTTC	TRBJ2-6	TRBV9	18	.
CASSQDPGGYTQYF	TGTGCCAGCAGCCAAGACCCTGGCGGATATACGCAGTATTTT	TRBJ2-3	TRBV7-2	14	.
CASSFRISGHNEQFF	TGTGCCAGCAGCTTCCGGATCAGCGGTCACAATGAGCAGTTCTTC	TRBJ2-1	TRBV11-2	15	.
CASSQPAASYNEQFF	TGTGCCAGCAGTCAGCCGGCGGCTTCCTACAATGAGCAGTTCTTC	TRBJ2-1	TRBV5-4	15	.
CASSSDRTYNSPLHF	TGTGCCAGCAGCTCGGACAGAACCTATAATTCACCCCTCCACTTT	TRBJ1-6	TRBV7-9	15	.
CASTPRGTGGGTEAFF	TGTGCCAGCACTCCAAGAGGGACAGGGGGAGGCACTGAAGCTTTCTTT	TRBJ1-1	TRBV28	16	TRBD1
CASRQITQGANYGYTF	TGTGCCAGCCGCCAAATCACCCAGGGGGCCAACTATGGCTACACCTTC	TRBJ1-2	TRBV5-6	16	TRBD1